A single sample gave rise to the 10 T cell receptor beta chains below, sequenced in a study of shared T cell receptors in the human thymus. Only in-frame clones appear in the TCRdb table, and some are missing; sequencing was by immunoSEQ multiplex PCR. The data contain 500,000 to 750,000 clones, 70% to 90% of them singletons. These same data were also listed under a study on human thymus T cells.

Specimen: thymocytes. Every receptor here comes from a boy in the first two years of life with a congenital heart defect.

This sequence joins TRBV15 and TRBJ1-4; perhaps TRBD1 as D (5 bases). The V gene's germline CDR1 is LNHNV and CDR2 YYDKDF (reference sequence). With 0 bases removed from V and 3 bases from J, the gap between germline ends came to 23 bases. The CDR3 length is 20 residues. CDR3 residues: CATSRDREFTSPVPNEKLFF. CDR3 in DNA: TGTGCCACCAGCAGAGACAGGGAATTCACATCCCCGGTTCCTAATGAAAAACTGTTTTTT.

This clone was seen only a few times. This chain uses TRBV5-1 with TRBJ2-7; 16 bases agree with TRBD2. The CDR3 spans 16 residues. Germline lookup yields CDR1 SGHRS and CDR2 YFSETQ. The V segment lost 4 bases and the J segment 6 bases; nucleotides outside the gene matches: 7. The DNA for the CDR3 is TGCGCCAGCAGCGCGGGACTAGCGGGAGGGCCCAGCGAGCAGTACTTC. Translation: CASSAGLAGGPSEQYF.

V gene TRBV5-1 combines with J gene TRBJ1-5; 7 bases match TRBD1. This CDR3 spans 16 amino acids. Per the germline V gene, CDR1 is SGHRS and CDR2 is YFSETQ. J gave up 1 base and V 0 bases, and 4 bases lay outside the gene matches. CDR3 sequence reads: CASSLGPQGSNQPQHF. CDR3 DNA sequence: TGCGCCAGCAGCTTGGGGCCACAGGGGAGCAATCAGCCCCAGCATTTT.

The CDR3: CASSPSGQGRSLANYGYTF. The CDR3 nucleotides read TGTGCCAGCAGCCCCTCGGGACAGGGGCGTTCCCTGGCTAACTATGGCTACACCTTC. The chain uses TRBV7-9 and TRBJ1-2; 10 positions match TRBD1. In germline, CDR1 is SEHNR, CDR2 FQNEAQ (reference sequence). CDR3 length equals 19 residues. V was clipped by 5 bases and J by 0 bases; unmatched bases: 15. Supplemented by reference TRBV7-9 and TRBJ1-2, the full variable domain reads DTGVSQNPRHKITKRGQNVTFRCDPISEHNRLYWYRQTLGQGPEFLTYFQNEAQLEKSRLLSDRFSAERPKGSFSTLEIQRTEQGDSAMYLCASSPSGQGRSLANYGYTFGSGTRLTVV.

This clone was counted once. The V gene is TRBV4-1, the J gene TRBJ2-5, with a tentative D call TRBD1 (6 bases). Deletions cut 8 bases from V and 5 bases from J, with 24 bases between. CDR3 length: 16 amino acids. CDR1 is MGHRA and CDR2 is YSYEKL in the germline V gene. The CDR3 is CASRPGVQGVGETQYF. CDR3 nucleotide sequence: TGCGCCAGCCGACCAGGGGTACAGGGCGTAGGGGAGACCCAGTACTTC.

This clone is a singleton in its sample. The chain recombines TRBV29-1 with TRBJ1-1, with D possibly being TRBD1 (6 bases). CDR3 length: 15 amino acids. The V gene lost 6 bases and the J gene lost 4 bases, with 21 bases spanning the gap. Germline CDR1 and CDR2: SQVTM and ANQGSEA. As DNA, the CDR3 is TGCAGCGTCTCGAAACAGGGTTTGAGGGGCACTGAAGCTTTCTTT. Its translation is CSVSKQGLRGTEAFF.

In its sample, this clone was seen once. This sequence joins TRBV4-1 and TRBJ1-1; 9 bases align to TRBD1. The CDR3 is made up of 17 amino acids. J lost 4 bases, V lost 4 bases, and 13 bases had no gene match. CDR1 and CDR2 (germline): MGHRA, YSYEKL. CDR3 amino acids: CASSPSNGTGFGTEAFF. Written as DNA, the CDR3 is TGCGCCAGCAGCCCCTCAAACGGGACAGGGTTTGGCACTGAAGCTTTCTTT.

V usage is TRBV11-2 and J usage is TRBJ2-7, with a tentative D call TRBD2 (6 bases). The CDR3 has 16 amino acids. Germline CDR1 reads SGHAT; CDR2 reads FQNNGV. V lost 4 bases and J 6 bases, leaving 22 bases between the germline ends. The CDR3 reads CASSSDQGTSPSEQYF. The CDR3 DNA follows: TGTGCCAGCAGCTCCGATCAAGGAACTAGCCCCAGCGAGCAGTACTTC.

The chain carries TRBV11-3 and TRBJ1-1; D is undetermined. Germline V gene lookup returns CDR1 SGHNT and CDR2 YENEEA. This CDR3 has 15 amino acids. The V and J ends lost 1 base and 0 bases respectively, with 9 bases between them. This chain's CDR3 is CASSLVRELNTEAFF. The CDR3 region has the DNA TGTGCCAGCAGCTTAGTCCGGGAACTGAACACTGAAGCTTTCTTT.

In its sample, this clone was seen once. The chain uses TRBV9 and TRBJ2-2; D is possibly TRBD2 (7 bases). This CDR3 region has 17 residues. V was shortened by 4 bases and J by 6 bases, with 22 bases between the two germline ends. Germline lookup yields CDR1 SGDLS and CDR2 YYNGEE. In DNA, the CDR3 is TGTGCCAGCAGCCCCGAGGGGAGGGGGTTTAGGGCCGGGGAGCTGTTTTTT. Amino acid sequence: CASSPEGRGFRAGELFF.